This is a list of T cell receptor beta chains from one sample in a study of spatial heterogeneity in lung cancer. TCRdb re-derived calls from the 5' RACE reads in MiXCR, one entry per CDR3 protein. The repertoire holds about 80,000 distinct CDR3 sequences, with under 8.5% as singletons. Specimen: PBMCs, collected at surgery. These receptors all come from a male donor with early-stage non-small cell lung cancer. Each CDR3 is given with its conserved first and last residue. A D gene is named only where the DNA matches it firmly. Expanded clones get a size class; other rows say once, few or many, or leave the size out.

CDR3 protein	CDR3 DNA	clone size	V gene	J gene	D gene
CASSSKGGLAGAGELFF	TGTGCCAGCAGCTCTAAGGGGGGACTAGCGGGAGCCGGGGAGCTGTTTTTT	.	TRBV7-2	TRBJ2-2	TRBD2
CASSGADGGEQFF	TGTGCCAGCAGTGGGGCCGACGGTGGTGAGCAGTTCTTC	.	TRBV2	TRBJ2-1	.
CASSSASAGVDTQYF	TGTGCCAGCAGCTCCGCATCGGCGGGAGTAGATACGCAGTATTTT	.	TRBV7-2	TRBJ2-3	TRBD2
CASSLDRLNEKLFF	TGCGCCAGCAGCCTCGACAGACTTAATGAAAAACTGTTTTTT	.	TRBV5-1	TRBJ1-4	.
CACSFEGPHNEQFF	TGTGCCTGCAGTTTTGAAGGACCCCACAATGAGCAGTTCTTC	.	TRBV12-3/TRBV12-4	TRBJ2-1	.
CSARGPGDEQYF	TGCAGTGCTAGAGGCCCTGGCGACGAGCAGTACTTC	many	TRBV20-1	TRBJ2-7	.
CASSDWSSGANVLTF	TGTGCCAGCAGTGATTGGAGCTCTGGGGCCAACGTCCTGACTTTC	many	TRBV2	TRBJ2-6	.
CASSLYGGPYEQYF	TGTGCCAGCAGCTTGTATGGAGGACCCTACGAGCAGTACTTC	many	TRBV5-4	TRBJ2-7	.
CASSFTGDRTEAFF	TGTGCCAGCAGTTTTACAGGGGACCGCACTGAAGCTTTCTTT	many	TRBV12-3/TRBV12-4	TRBJ1-1	TRBD1
CASSWGPHYEQYF	TGTGCCAGCAGTTGGGGTCCTCACTACGAGCAGTACTTC	few	TRBV27	TRBJ2-7	.
CASSLVLPGRHTEAFF	TGTGCCAGCAGTTTAGTCCTTCCGGGACGGCACACTGAAGCTTTCTTT	.	TRBV6-2/TRBV6-3	TRBJ1-1	.
CSARDIVGSDTQYF	TGCAGTGCTAGAGACATTGTCGGATCTGATACGCAGTATTTT	many	TRBV20-1	TRBJ2-3	.
CASSPTASTGWGTEAFF	TGTGCCAGCAGCCCTACCGCCTCAACAGGTTGGGGGACTGAAGCTTTCTTT	many	TRBV6-5	TRBJ1-1	.
CATRRTSGSNTGELFF	TGTGCCACCAGAAGGACTAGCGGTTCGAACACCGGGGAGCTGTTTTTT	large	TRBV15	TRBJ2-2	TRBD2
CASSQDGFSPLHF	TGCGCCAGCAGCCAAGACGGGTTTTCACCCCTCCACTTT	.	TRBV4-1	TRBJ1-6	.
CSATYTGELFF	TGCAGTGCCACTTACACCGGGGAGCTGTTTTTT	many	TRBV20-1	TRBJ2-2	.
CAWSLQGASTDTQYF	TGTGCCTGGAGTTTGCAGGGGGCAAGCACAGATACGCAGTATTTT	few	TRBV30	TRBJ2-3	TRBD1
CSARDIGGGYNEQFF	TGCAGTGCTAGAGATATTGGCGGGGGATACAATGAGCAGTTCTTC	many	TRBV20-1	TRBJ2-1	TRBD2
CAIGDRGLTDTQYF	TGTGCCATCGGGGACAGGGGGCTGACAGATACGCAGTATTTT	few	TRBV24-1	TRBJ2-3	TRBD1
CASSHADSAGTF	TGTGCCAGCAGCCACGCCGACAGCGCGGGTACCTTC	many	TRBV7-9	TRBJ1-2	.
CASRGPTGGVGYGYTF	TGTGCCAGCAGGGGACCGACAGGGGGAGTTGGCTATGGCTACACCTTC	.	TRBV6-5	TRBJ1-2	TRBD1
CASSWRSNQPQHF	TGTGCCAGCAGTTGGAGGAGCAATCAGCCCCAGCATTTT	many	TRBV6-5	TRBJ1-5	.
CAISEGIEQPQHF	TGTGCCATCAGTGAGGGTATAGAACAGCCCCAGCATTTT	many	TRBV10-3	TRBJ1-5	.
CASSAHAGEKSNQPQHF	TGTGCCAGCAGTGCTCACGCAGGGGAGAAGAGCAATCAGCCCCAGCATTTT	.	TRBV2	TRBJ1-5	.
CASSESGGSPLHF	TGTGCCAGCAGTGAAAGTGGGGGTTCACCCCTCCACTTT	many	TRBV25-1	TRBJ1-6	.
CASSILAGGVNEQFF	TGTGCCAGCAGTATACTAGCGGGAGGGGTCAATGAGCAGTTCTTC	.	TRBV27	TRBJ2-1	TRBD2
CATSRGAGTRGNTIYF	TGTGCCACCAGCAGAGGTGCCGGGACACGTGGAAACACCATATATTTT	many	TRBV15	TRBJ1-3	.